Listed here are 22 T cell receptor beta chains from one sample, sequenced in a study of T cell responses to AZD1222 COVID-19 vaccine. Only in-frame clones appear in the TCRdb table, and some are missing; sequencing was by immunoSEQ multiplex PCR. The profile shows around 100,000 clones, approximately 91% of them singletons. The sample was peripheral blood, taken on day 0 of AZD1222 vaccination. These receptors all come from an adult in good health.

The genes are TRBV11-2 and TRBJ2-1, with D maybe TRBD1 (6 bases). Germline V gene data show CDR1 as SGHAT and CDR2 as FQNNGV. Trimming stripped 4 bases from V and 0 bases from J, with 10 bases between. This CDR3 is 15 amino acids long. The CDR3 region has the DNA TGTGCCAGCAGCTGGGACAAGAGCTCCTACAATGAGCAGTTCTTC. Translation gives CASSWDKSSYNEQFF.

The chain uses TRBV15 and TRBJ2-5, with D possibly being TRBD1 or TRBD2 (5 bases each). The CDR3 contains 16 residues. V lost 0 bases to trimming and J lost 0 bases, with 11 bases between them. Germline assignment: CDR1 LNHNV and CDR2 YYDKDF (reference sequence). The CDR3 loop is CATSRDRVRDQETQYF. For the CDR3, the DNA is TGTGCCACCAGCAGAGACAGGGTGCGGGACCAAGAGACCCAGTACTTC.

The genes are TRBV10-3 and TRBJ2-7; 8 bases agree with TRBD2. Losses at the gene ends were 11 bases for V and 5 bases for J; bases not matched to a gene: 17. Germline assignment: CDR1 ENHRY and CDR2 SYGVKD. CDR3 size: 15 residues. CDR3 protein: CAVGGTAGDLNEQYF. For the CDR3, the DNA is TGTGCCGTTGGGGGAACAGCGGGAGATTTGAACGAGCAGTACTTC.

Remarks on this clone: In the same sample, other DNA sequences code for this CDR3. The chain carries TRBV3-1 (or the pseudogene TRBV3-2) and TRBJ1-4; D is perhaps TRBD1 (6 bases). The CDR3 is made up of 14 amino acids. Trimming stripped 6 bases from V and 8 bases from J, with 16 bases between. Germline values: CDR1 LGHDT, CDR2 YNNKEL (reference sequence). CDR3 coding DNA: TGTGCCAGCAGTCGGGACACGGTAGGGGAAAAACTGTTTTTT. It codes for CASSRDTVGEKLFF.

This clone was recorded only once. CDR3 residues: CASSMWDYGYTF. The DNA for the CDR3 is TGTGCCAGTAGTATGTGGGACTATGGCTACACCTTC. The chain has TRBV19 and TRBJ1-2; D remains unclear. The V end was cut by 3 bases, the J end by 3 bases, with 5 bases between. The CDR3 contains 12 residues. Germline assignment: CDR1 LNHDA and CDR2 SQIVND (reference sequence).

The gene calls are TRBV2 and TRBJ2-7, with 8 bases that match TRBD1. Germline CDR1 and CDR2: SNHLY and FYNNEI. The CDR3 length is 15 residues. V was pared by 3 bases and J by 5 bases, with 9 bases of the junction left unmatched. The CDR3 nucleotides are TGTGCCAGCAGTGACCCCCAGGGGGCATGGGACGAGCAGTACTTC. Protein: CASSDPQGAWDEQYF.

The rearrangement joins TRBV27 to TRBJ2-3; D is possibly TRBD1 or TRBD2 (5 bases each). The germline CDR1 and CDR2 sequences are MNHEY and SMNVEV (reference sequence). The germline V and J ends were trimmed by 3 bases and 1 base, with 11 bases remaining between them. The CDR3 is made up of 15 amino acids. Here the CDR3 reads CASSLGPLGTDTQYF. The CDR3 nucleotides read TGTGCCAGCAGTTTGGGACCCTTAGGCACAGATACGCAGTATTTT.

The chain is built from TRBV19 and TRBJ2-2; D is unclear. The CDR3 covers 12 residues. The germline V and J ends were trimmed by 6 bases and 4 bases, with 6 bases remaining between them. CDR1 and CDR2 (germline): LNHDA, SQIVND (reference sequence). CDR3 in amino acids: CASRRRTGELFF. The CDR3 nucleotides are TGTGCCAGTAGGAGGCGCACCGGGGAGCTGTTTTTT.

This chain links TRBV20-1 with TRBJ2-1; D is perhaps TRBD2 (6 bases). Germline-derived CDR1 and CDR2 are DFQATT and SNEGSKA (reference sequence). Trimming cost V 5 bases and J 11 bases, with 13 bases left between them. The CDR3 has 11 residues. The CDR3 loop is CSASEGGKQFF. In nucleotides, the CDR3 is TGCAGTGCTTCGGAGGGAGGCAAGCAGTTCTTC.

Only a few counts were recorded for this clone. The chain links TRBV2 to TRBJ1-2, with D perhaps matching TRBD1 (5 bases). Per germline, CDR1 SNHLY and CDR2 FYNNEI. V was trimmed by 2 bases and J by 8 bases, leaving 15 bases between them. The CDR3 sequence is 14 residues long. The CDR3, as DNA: TGTGCCAGCAGTGAACTTTGGGGGTGGCGGGGCTACACCTTC. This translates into CASSELWGWRGYTF.

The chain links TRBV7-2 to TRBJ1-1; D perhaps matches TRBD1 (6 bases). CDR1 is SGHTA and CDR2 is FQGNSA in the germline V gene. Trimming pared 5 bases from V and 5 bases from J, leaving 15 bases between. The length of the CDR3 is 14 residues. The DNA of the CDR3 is TGTGCCAGCAGCGCACAACAGGGCTGGACTGAAGCTTTCTTT. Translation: CASSAQQGWTEAFF. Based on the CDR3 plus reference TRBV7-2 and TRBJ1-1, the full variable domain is GAGVSQSPSNKVTEKGKDVELRCDPISGHTALYWYRQSLGQGLEFLIYFQGNSAPDKSGLPSDRFSAERTGGSVSTLTIQRTQQEDSAVYLCASSAQQGWTEAFFGQGTRLTVV.

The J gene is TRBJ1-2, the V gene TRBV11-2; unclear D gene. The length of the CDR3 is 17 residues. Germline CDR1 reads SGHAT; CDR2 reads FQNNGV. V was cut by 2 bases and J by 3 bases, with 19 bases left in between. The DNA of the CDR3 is TGTGCCAGCAGCTTACTCGGCCCGGGAGAGGGTGACTATGGCTACACCTTC. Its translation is CASSLLGPGEGDYGYTF.

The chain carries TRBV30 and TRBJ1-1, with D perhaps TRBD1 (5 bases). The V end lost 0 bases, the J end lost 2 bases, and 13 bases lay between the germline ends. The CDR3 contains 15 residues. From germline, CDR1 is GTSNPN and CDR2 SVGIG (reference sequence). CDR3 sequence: CAWSVGARANTEAFF. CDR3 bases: TGTGCCTGGAGTGTAGGGGCCAGAGCCAACACTGAAGCTTTCTTT.

CDR3 sequence: CASSKNQQGSSYNEQFF. The CDR3 DNA sequence: TGTGCCAGCAGCAAAAATCAGCAAGGGAGCTCCTACAATGAGCAGTTCTTC. V and J are TRBV21-1 and TRBJ2-1; the table's D call TRBD2 went unverified against the DNA. TRBV21-1 is noted as a pseudogene. The CDR3 consists of 17 residues.

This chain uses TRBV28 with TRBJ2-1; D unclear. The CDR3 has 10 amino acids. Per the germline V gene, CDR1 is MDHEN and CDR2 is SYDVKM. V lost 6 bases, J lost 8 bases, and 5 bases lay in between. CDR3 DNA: TGTGCCAGCAGCCTTTATGAGCAGTTCTTC. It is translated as CASSLYEQFF. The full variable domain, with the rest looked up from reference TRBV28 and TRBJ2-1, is DVKVTQSSRYLVKRTGEKVFLECVQDMDHENMFWYRQDPGLGLRLIYFSYDVKMKEKGDIPEGYSVSREKKERFSLILESASTNQTSMYLCASSLYEQFFGPGTRLTVL.

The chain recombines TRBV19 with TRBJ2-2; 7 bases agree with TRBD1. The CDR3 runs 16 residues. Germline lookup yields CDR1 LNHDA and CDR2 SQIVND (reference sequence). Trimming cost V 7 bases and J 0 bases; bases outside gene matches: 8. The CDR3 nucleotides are TGTGCCAGTACCCTAGGACAGGCCCCGAACACCGGGGAGCTGTTTTTT. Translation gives CASTLGQAPNTGELFF.

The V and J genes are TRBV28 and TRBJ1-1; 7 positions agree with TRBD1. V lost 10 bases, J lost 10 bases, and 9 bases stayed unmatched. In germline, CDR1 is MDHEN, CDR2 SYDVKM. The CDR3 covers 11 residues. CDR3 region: CAIKQQGLAFF. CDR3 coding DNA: TGTGCCATCAAACAACAGGGGTTAGCTTTCTTT.

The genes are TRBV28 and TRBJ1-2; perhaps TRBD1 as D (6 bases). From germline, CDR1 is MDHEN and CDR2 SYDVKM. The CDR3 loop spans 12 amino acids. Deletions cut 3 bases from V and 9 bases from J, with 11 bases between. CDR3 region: CASSFGTISYTF. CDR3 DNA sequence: TGTGCCAGCAGTTTTGGGACAATTAGCTACACCTTC.

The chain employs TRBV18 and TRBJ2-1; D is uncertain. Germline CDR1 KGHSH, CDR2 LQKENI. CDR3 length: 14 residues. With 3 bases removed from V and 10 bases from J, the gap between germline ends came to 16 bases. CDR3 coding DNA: TGTGCCAGCTCACCCCAAGTGAGCGCGGAGGAGCAGTTCTTC. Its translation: CASSPQVSAEEQFF.

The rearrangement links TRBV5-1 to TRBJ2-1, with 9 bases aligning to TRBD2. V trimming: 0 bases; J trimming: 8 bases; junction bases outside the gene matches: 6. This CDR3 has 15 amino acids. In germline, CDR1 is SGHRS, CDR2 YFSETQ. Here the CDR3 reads CASSLVVAGEDEQFF. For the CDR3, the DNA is TGCGCCAGCAGCTTGGTCGTAGCGGGAGAGGATGAGCAGTTCTTC.

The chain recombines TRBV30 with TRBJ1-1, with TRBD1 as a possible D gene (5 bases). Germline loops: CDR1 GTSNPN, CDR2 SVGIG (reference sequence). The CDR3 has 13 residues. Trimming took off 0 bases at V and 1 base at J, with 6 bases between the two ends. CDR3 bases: TGTGCCTGGAGTGTTCAGGGGAACACTGAAGCTTTCTTT. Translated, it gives CAWSVQGNTEAFF.

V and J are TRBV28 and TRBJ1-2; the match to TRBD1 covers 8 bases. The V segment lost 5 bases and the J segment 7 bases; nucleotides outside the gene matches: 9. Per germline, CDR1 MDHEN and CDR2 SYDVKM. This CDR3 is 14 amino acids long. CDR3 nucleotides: TGTGCCAGCAGTCCGGGACAGGAGGAGGTTGGCTACACCTTC. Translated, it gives CASSPGQEEVGYTF.